This is a list of T cell receptor beta chains from one sample in a study of shared clonotypes between healthy human individuals. Data came from immunoSEQ multiplex PCR; TCRdb stores just in-frame clones and leaves some out. Altogether more than 850,000 clones are present, around 78% being singletons, with the ten largest covering approximately 0.56%. The sequencing sample was made of memory CD4+ T cells from PBMCs. These receptors all come from a man between 18 and 29 years old in good health. Some clones in this sample may be carry-over from other donors' samples. CDR3s include the opening cysteine and the closing phenylalanine or tryptophan. A D gene is named only where the DNA matches it firmly. Clone size is not always given. Where it is, it says once, few, many or a class for expanded clones.

CDR3: CASSDKAGGRLGYTF; DNA: TGTGCCAGCAGTGATAAGGCAGGGGGCCGTCTTGGCTACACCTTC; J: TRBJ1-2; size: .; D: TRBD1; V: TRBV25-1
CDR3: CASSQPGTLSYEQYF; DNA: TGTGCCAGCTCTCAACCCGGGACTCTCTCCTACGAGCAGTACTTC; J: TRBJ2-7; size: .; D: .; V: TRBV18
CDR3: CASSPFTPSTNEKLFF; DNA: TGTGCCAGCTCACCTTTCACACCGTCTACTAATGAAAAACTGTTTTTT; J: TRBJ1-4; size: .; D: .; V: TRBV18
CDR3: CASSSGTSTDTQYF; DNA: TGTGCCAGCAGCTCAGGTACTAGCACAGATACGCAGTATTTT; J: TRBJ2-3; size: few; D: .; V: TRBV5-6
CDR3: CAWSEGTGTEAFF; DNA: TGTGCCTGGAGTGAGGGGACAGGCACTGAAGCTTTCTTT; J: TRBJ1-1; size: .; D: TRBD1; V: TRBV30
CDR3: CAISGVGLKADTQYF; DNA: TGTGCCATCAGTGGAGTGGGACTAAAGGCAGATACGCAGTATTTT; J: TRBJ2-3; size: .; D: TRBD2; V: TRBV10-3
CDR3: CASSQEGFGGYTF; DNA: TGCGCCAGCAGCCAAGAGGGGTTCGGTGGCTACACCTTC; J: TRBJ1-2; size: .; D: .; V: TRBV4-1
CDR3: CASSEGGQRNTEAFF; DNA: TGTGCCAGCAGTGAAGGGGGGCAGCGGAACACTGAAGCTTTCTTT; J: TRBJ1-1; size: .; D: .; V: TRBV28
CDR3: CASSLAPGTGANVLTF; DNA: TGTGCCAGCAGCTTAGCTCCGGGAACTGGGGCCAACGTCCTGACTTTC; J: TRBJ2-6; size: .; D: .; V: TRBV7-9
CDR3: CASRLLGEQYF; DNA: TGTGCCAGTCGCCTTCTCGGCGAGCAGTACTTC; J: TRBJ2-7; size: once; D: .; V: TRBV6-5
CDR3: CASSYVPGGVDGYTF; DNA: TGTGCCAGCAGTTATGTCCCGGGAGGGGTGGACGGCTACACCTTC; J: TRBJ1-2; size: .; D: .; V: TRBV6-6
CDR3: CASRGPGRTDTQYF; DNA: TGTGCCAGTAGGGGCCCGGGACGGACAGATACGCAGTATTTT; J: TRBJ2-3; size: .; D: .; V: TRBV19
CDR3: CASSQHVSSYEQYF; DNA: TGCGCCAGCAGTCAACATGTCAGCTCCTACGAGCAGTACTTC; J: TRBJ2-7; size: .; D: .; V: TRBV23-1
CDR3: CSVVGLAGVNEQFF; DNA: TGCAGCGTTGTTGGACTAGCGGGAGTTAATGAGCAGTTCTTC; J: TRBJ2-1; size: .; D: TRBD2; V: TRBV29-1
CDR3: CASQREGSYNEQFF; DNA: TGTGCCAGCCAGCGGGAGGGCTCCTACAATGAGCAGTTCTTC; J: TRBJ2-1; size: .; D: TRBD2; V: TRBV25-1
CDR3: CASSLTGSGQYF; DNA: TGTGCCAGCAGCTTAACGGGATCCGGGCAGTACTTC; J: TRBJ2-7; size: .; D: .; V: TRBV7-2
CDR3: CASSPGGTSNTGELFF; DNA: TGTGCCAGCAGCCCCGGCGGGACCTCGAACACCGGGGAGCTGTTTTTT; J: TRBJ2-2; size: .; D: .; V: TRBV7-2
CDR3: CASSAYNEQFF; DNA: TGTGCCAGCAGCGCTTACAATGAGCAGTTCTTC; J: TRBJ2-1; size: .; D: .; V: TRBV7-2
CDR3: CASSFGQGVANEQFF; DNA: TGTGCCAGCAGCTTTGGTCAGGGGGTAGCCAATGAGCAGTTCTTC; J: TRBJ2-1; size: few; D: TRBD1; V: TRBV7-8
CDR3: CASSLGLGYADSDTQYF; DNA: TGCGCCAGCAGCTTGGGGTTGGGCTATGCGGATTCAGATACGCAGTATTTT; J: TRBJ2-3; size: .; D: .; V: TRBV5-1
CDR3: CASSLGSPPYEQYF; DNA: TGTGCCAGCAGCTTAGGGTCGCCACCCTACGAGCAGTACTTC; J: TRBJ2-7; size: .; D: .; V: TRBV7-2
CDR3: CASSTSGFSYEQYF; DNA: TGTGCCAGCTCGACTAGCGGGTTTTCCTACGAGCAGTACTTC; J: TRBJ2-7; size: once; D: TRBD2; V: TRBV2
CDR3: CASSLNHLVLEQYF; DNA: TGTGCCAGCAGCTTAAACCACCTGGTTCTCGAGCAGTACTTC; J: TRBJ2-7; size: .; D: .; V: TRBV7-2
CDR3: CASSLGTSGGETQYF; DNA: TGTGCCAGCAGCTTAGGGACTAGCGGGGGAGAGACCCAGTACTTC; J: TRBJ2-5; size: .; D: TRBD2; V: TRBV7-9
CDR3: CASMLGGFGANVLTF; DNA: TGTGCCAGCATGCTTGGGGGCTTCGGGGCCAACGTCCTGACTTTC; J: TRBJ2-6; size: .; D: .; V: TRBV27
CDR3: CATTKGTDLSSGANVLTF; DNA: TGTGCCACAACTAAGGGGACGGATTTAAGCTCTGGGGCCAACGTCCTGACTTTC; J: TRBJ2-6; size: many; D: .; V: TRBV7-3
CDR3: CASSLLGQGDTGELFF; DNA: TGTGCCAGCAGCCTCCTTGGACAGGGTGACACCGGGGAGCTGTTTTTT; J: TRBJ2-2; size: .; D: TRBD1; V: TRBV7-3
CDR3: CASRPQGDASYEQYF; DNA: TGCGCCAGCAGACCCCAGGGGGATGCCTCCTACGAGCAGTACTTC; J: TRBJ2-7; size: .; D: TRBD1; V: TRBV23-1
CDR3: CASSPGNGPPYNEQFF; DNA: TGCGCCAGCAGCCCGGGCAATGGACCCCCCTACAATGAGCAGTTCTTC; J: TRBJ2-1; size: once; D: .; V: TRBV4-3
CDR3: CASSQGTGFGNEKLFF; DNA: TGCGCCAGCAGCCAAGGGACAGGGTTTGGTAATGAAAAACTGTTTTTT; J: TRBJ1-4; size: .; D: TRBD1; V: TRBV4-1
CDR3: CASSPRPGRSLGYGYTF; DNA: TGTGCCAGCAGTCCAAGGCCAGGGAGAAGTCTAGGGTATGGCTACACCTTC; J: TRBJ1-2; size: .; D: .; V: TRBV27
CDR3: CASSSQREGMGEQYF; DNA: TGTGCCAGCAGCTCACAGCGGGAGGGTATGGGCGAGCAGTACTTC; J: TRBJ2-7; size: .; D: TRBD2; V: TRBV7-9
CDR3: CASSDPGTEAFF; DNA: TGTGCCAGCAGCGACCCGGGCACTGAAGCTTTCTTT; J: TRBJ1-1; size: few; D: .; V: TRBV2
CDR3: CASSLAGRGTDTQYF; DNA: TGTGCCAGCAGCCTAGCGGGGCGAGGCACAGATACGCAGTATTTT; J: TRBJ2-3; size: .; D: TRBD2; V: TRBV14
CDR3: CAISPAGNTGELFF; DNA: TGTGCCATCAGCCCAGCGGGGAACACCGGGGAGCTGTTTTTT; J: TRBJ2-2; size: few; D: .; V: TRBV10-3
CDR3: CASSLVTGGSYEQYF; DNA: TGTGCCAGCAGCTTAGTGACAGGGGGTTCATACGAGCAGTACTTC; J: TRBJ2-7; size: .; D: TRBD1; V: TRBV7-2
CDR3: CASSAFNQPQHF; DNA: TGTGCCAGCAGCGCATTCAATCAGCCCCAGCATTTT; J: TRBJ1-5; size: few; D: .; V: TRBV5-8
CDR3: CASSVLAGLGNEQFF; DNA: TGTGCCAGCAGCGTTTTAGCGGGATTGGGGAATGAGCAGTTCTTC; J: TRBJ2-1; size: .; D: TRBD2; V: TRBV5-4
CDR3: CASSMARRLAGVSGELFF; DNA: TGTGCCAGTAGTATGGCTCGTCGACTAGCGGGAGTATCCGGGGAGCTGTTTTTT; J: TRBJ2-2; size: .; D: TRBD2; V: TRBV19
CDR3: CASSLWGRGQDTQYF; DNA: TGTGCCAGCAGTTTATGGGGCAGGGGGCAAGATACGCAGTATTTT; J: TRBJ2-3; size: .; D: TRBD1; V: TRBV28
CDR3: CASSPKLYGYTF; DNA: TGTGCCAGCAGCCCTAAACTCTATGGCTACACCTTC; J: TRBJ1-2; size: .; D: .; V: TRBV6-1
CDR3: CASSEHPGAYEQYF; DNA: TGTGCCAGCAGTGAACACCCAGGTGCATACGAGCAGTACTTC; J: TRBJ2-7; size: .; D: .; V: TRBV6-1
CDR3: CASSLALLAVEQFF; DNA: TGTGCCAGCAGCTTAGCGCTTCTAGCGGTTGAGCAGTTCTTC; J: TRBJ2-1; size: .; D: TRBD2; V: TRBV7-8
CDR3: CASSRTGEAFF; DNA: TGTGCCAGCAGCCGTACAGGGGAAGCTTTCTTT; J: TRBJ1-1; size: .; D: .; V: TRBV7-9
CDR3: CASSELPGRVKGTGELFF; DNA: TGTGCCAGCAGCGAACTGCCTGGTAGAGTCAAAGGCACCGGGGAGCTGTTTTTT; J: TRBJ2-2; size: many; D: .; V: TRBV7-9
CDR3: CASSLTSGYNEQFF; DNA: TGCGCCAGCAGCTTAACTAGCGGCTACAATGAGCAGTTCTTC; J: TRBJ2-1; size: .; D: TRBD2; V: TRBV5-1
CDR3: CASSLGSSGANVLTF; DNA: TGTGCCAGCAGTTTGGGGTCCTCTGGGGCCAACGTCCTGACTTTC; J: TRBJ2-6; size: .; D: .; V: TRBV28
CDR3: CASSWRLAGELFF; DNA: TGTGCCAGTAGTTGGAGGCTGGCCGGGGAGCTGTTTTTT; J: TRBJ2-2; size: .; D: .; V: TRBV19
CDR3: CASSSTGNTIYF; DNA: TGTGCCAGCAGCTCGACCGGAAACACCATATATTTT; J: TRBJ1-3; size: .; D: .; V: TRBV7-9
CDR3: CATGRTGPGYTF; DNA: TGTGCCACCGGGAGGACGGGACCTGGCTACACCTTC; J: TRBJ1-2; size: .; D: .; V: TRBV28
CDR3: CASSGNRDYAYNEQFF; DNA: TGCGCCAGCAGCGGAAACCGGGACTACGCCTACAATGAGCAGTTCTTC; J: TRBJ2-1; size: .; D: TRBD2; V: TRBV5-1
CDR3: CASSRVPGDNQPQHF; DNA: TGTGCCAGCAGCCGTGTCCCTGGGGACAATCAGCCCCAGCATTTT; J: TRBJ1-5; size: few; D: .; V: TRBV5-4
CDR3: CASRDRKTFYGYTF; DNA: TGTGCCAGCAGGGACAGGAAAACGTTCTATGGCTACACCTTC; J: TRBJ1-2; size: .; D: TRBD1; V: TRBV6-4